A single TCR beta chain is shown here with its context. This sample is part of a study of metastatic and nonmetastatic thyroid tumors. Germline CDR1 and CDR2: GTSNPN and SVGIG (reference sequence). Trimming pared 1 base from V and 6 bases from J, leaving 7 bases between. There are 11 residues in the CDR3. TCRdb called clones again from the PCR reads with MiXCR. Of 15,000 to 20,000 clones listed, under 25% are singletons. Patients had received no treatment of any kind before thyroid surgery. The sample consisted of tumor tissue. The clonotype originates from a male donor with papillary thyroid cancer or a benign thyroid nodule (not recorded which). Some clones in this sample may be carry-over from other donors' samples. The chain links TRBV30 to TRBJ2-7, with D possibly being TRBD2 (5 bases). This chain's CDR3 is CAWSATSEQYF. The CDR3 coding sequence is TGTGCCTGGAGTGCCACTAGCGAGCAGTACTTC.